The 27 T cell receptor beta chains presented below share a single source sample, sequenced in a study of blood T cell repertoires in COVID-19. Some clones are missing from TCRdb's copy, which holds only in-frame ones; the method was immunoSEQ multiplex PCR. Altogether approximately 300,000 clones are present, roughly 90% being singletons, with the ten largest covering over 8.5%. The sample comprised PBMCs or T cells enriched from blood (not recorded which). Receptors were obtained from a woman in her thirties who had recovered from COVID-19.

This clone was observed a single time. The gene calls are TRBV19 and TRBJ2-1; D may be TRBD2 (5 bases). The length of the CDR3 is 14 residues. V was cut by 1 base and J by 10 bases, with 14 bases left in between. Germline V CDR1 and CDR2: LNHDA, SQIVND (reference sequence). For the CDR3, the DNA is TGTGCCAGTAGTATAGCTGGAGGTCCGAGGGAGCAGTTCTTC. Translating it yields CASSIAGGPREQFF. Complete variable domain (other parts from reference TRBV19 and TRBJ2-1): DGGITQSPKYLFRKEGQNVTLSCEQNLNHDAMYWYRQDPGQGLRLIYYSQIVNDFQKGDIAEGYSVSREKKESFPLTVTSAQKNPTAFYLCASSIAGGPREQFFGPGTRLTVL.

Worth noting for this clone: The junction does not match germline at one end; this may be a read error. This chain connects TRBV4-1 to TRBJ2-7; tentative D call: TRBD2 (7 bases). Per the germline V gene, CDR1 is MGHRA and CDR2 is YSYEKL. This CDR3 comprises 18 residues. CDR3 bases: TGCGCCAGCAGCCAAGCATGGGAGGGGGTCAGCTCGGTACTCGAGGAGTACTTC. This sequence encodes CASSQAWEGVSSVLEEYF.

The rearrangement joins TRBV19 to TRBJ1-2; D gene ambiguous. The V and J ends lost 3 bases and 7 bases respectively, with 12 bases between them. CDR1 is LNHDA and CDR2 is SQIVND in the germline V gene (reference sequence). The CDR3 has 13 residues. Here the CDR3 DNA reads TGTGCCAGTAGTATCAGCGGTTTTTCTGGCTACACCTTC. This codes for CASSISGFSGYTF.

The rearrangement uses TRBV7-6 and TRBJ2-7, with a possible D match to TRBD1 (6 bases). This CDR3 is 15 amino acids long. V was cut by 1 base and J by 4 bases, with 14 bases left in between. Germline CDR1 is SGHVS and CDR2 is FNYEAQ. The CDR3 DNA follows: TGTGCCAGCAGCTTAGTTCAGGGGCCCAAGTACGAGCAGTACTTC. This codes for CASSLVQGPKYEQYF.

This CDR3 is CASSQDFAAYGYTF. CDR3 in DNA: TGTGCCAGCAGCCAAGATTTTGCGGCCTATGGCTACACCTTC. The rearrangement links TRBV3-1 (or the pseudogene TRBV3-2) to TRBJ1-2; no reliable D call. The germline V and J ends were trimmed by 0 bases and 4 bases, with 9 bases remaining between them. The CDR3 spans 14 residues. Germline V lookup: CDR1 LGHDT, CDR2 YNNKEL (reference sequence).

V gene TRBV10-3 combines with J gene TRBJ1-1, with D perhaps matching TRBD1 (6 bases). The germline CDR1 and CDR2 sequences are ENHRY and SYGVKD. Trimming took 3 bases from V and 4 from J, leaving 6 bases between them. The CDR3 is made up of 12 amino acids. CDR3 region: CAISEQGTEAFF. CDR3 DNA: TGTGCCATCAGTGAACAGGGCACTGAAGCTTTCTTT.

The CDR3 region has the DNA TGTGCCAGCAGCAACCACTTTTCCAGGCAGACCTACGAGCAGTACTTC. This translates into CASSNHFSRQTYEQYF. The chain joins TRBV21-1 to TRBJ2-7; the tabulated D call, TRBD1, remains unverified against the DNA. TRBV21-1 is annotated as a pseudogene. The CDR3 is made up of 16 amino acids.

V and J are TRBV2 and TRBJ1-5, with D tentatively TRBD1 (5 bases). Germline CDR1 SNHLY, CDR2 FYNNEI. CDR3 size: 14 residues. The V end was cut by 5 bases, the J end by 0 bases, with 8 bases between. CDR3 sequence: CASSQGYSNQPQHF. CDR3 DNA: TGTGCCAGCAGTCAGGGTTATAGCAATCAGCCCCAGCATTTT.

The rearrangement joins TRBV5-1 to TRBJ2-7, with TRBD1 identical over 7 bases. The CDR3 loop spans 14 amino acids. V shed 2 bases and J 3 bases; nucleotides not matched to a gene: 5. CDR1 is SGHRS, CDR2 YFSETQ, per germline. DNA for the CDR3: TGCGCCAGCAGCTTAGGGACAGCCTACTACGAGCAGTACTTC. Translation: CASSLGTAYYEQYF.

The V gene is TRBV11-2, the J gene TRBJ2-5, with 12 bases lining up with TRBD2. With 5 bases clipped from V and 7 bases from J, the junction kept 14 bases outside the gene matches. The CDR3 extends over 17 amino acids. Germline CDR1 is SGHAT and CDR2 is FQNNGV. The CDR3 region is CASSPLTSGRPLRTQYF. As DNA, the CDR3 is TGTGCCAGCAGCCCCCTAACTAGCGGGAGGCCCTTGAGGACCCAGTACTTC.

The CDR3: CASSGGDRATNEKLFF. CDR3 coding DNA: TGTGCCAGCAGCGGGGGGGACAGGGCAACTAATGAAAAACTGTTTTTT. V and J are TRBV7-9 and TRBJ1-4; the match to TRBD1 covers 9 bases. The V gene's germline CDR1 is SEHNR and CDR2 FQNEAQ (reference sequence). V shed 5 bases and J 0 bases; nucleotides not matched to a gene: 4. CDR3 size: 16 residues.

The chain has TRBV6-4 and TRBJ2-3; 12 nucleotides align to TRBD2. Germline trimming cut 6 bases from V and 4 bases from J; bases unmatched to any gene: 5. CDR3 length: 15 amino acids. The germline V gene has CDR1 MRHNA and CDR2 SNTAGT. For the CDR3, the DNA is TGTGCCAGCAGGAAGACTAGCGGGAGTGCAGATACGCAGTATTTT. Its translation: CASRKTSGSADTQYF.

The chain uses TRBV5-1 and TRBJ1-5; D unclear. V was pared by 4 bases and J by 8 bases, with 16 bases between. CDR1 and CDR2 (germline): SGHRS, YFSETQ. The length of the CDR3 is 14 residues. CDR3 nucleotide sequence: TGCGCCAGCAGCCGGGGAGCACCTGGGGAGCCCCAGCATTTT. It is translated as CASSRGAPGEPQHF.

The chain joins TRBV15 to TRBJ1-2; D ambiguous. There are 12 residues in the CDR3. Germline V gene data show CDR1 as LNHNV and CDR2 as YYDKDF (reference sequence). With 0 bases removed from V and 6 bases from J, the gap between germline ends came to 5 bases. The CDR3 region is CATSRETDGYTF. In DNA form, the CDR3 reads TGTGCCACCAGCAGAGAAACAGATGGCTACACCTTC.

The V gene is TRBV3-1 (or the pseudogene TRBV3-2), the J gene TRBJ2-5, with D hard to call. The CDR3 is 11 amino acids. The ends were cut back, 2 bases at V and 5 bases at J, with 3 bases in the middle. CDR1 LGHDT and CDR2 YNNKEL come from the germline V gene (reference sequence). The CDR3 protein is CASSQQETQYF. The CDR3 nucleotides read TGTGCCAGCAGCCAACAGGAGACCCAGTACTTC.

The V and J genes are TRBV6-5 and TRBJ1-3; possibly TRBD1 for D (6 bases). Trimming pared 6 bases from V and 7 bases from J, leaving 16 bases between. Germline CDR1 and CDR2: MNHEY and SVGAGI. The CDR3 is made up of 14 amino acids. The chain's CDR3 is CASRLGTSTNTIYF. Written as DNA, the CDR3 is TGTGCCAGCAGACTCGGGACAAGTACGAACACCATATATTTT.

The chain recombines TRBV18 with TRBJ2-3; 8 bases align to TRBD2. There are 15 residues in the CDR3. The trim removed 1 base at V and 2 bases at J, leaving 2 bases unmatched. CDR1 and CDR2 (germline): KGHSH, LQKENI. The CDR3 region has the DNA TGTGCCAGCTCACCACTAGCGGGACCCACAGATACGCAGTATTTT. It translates to CASSPLAGPTDTQYF. Drawing the rest from reference TRBV18 and TRBJ2-3, the complete variable domain is NAGVMQNPRHLVRRRGQEARLRCSPMKGHSHVYWYRQLPEEGLKFMVYLQKENIIDESGMPKERFSAEFPKEGPSILRIQQVVRGDSAAYFCASSPLAGPTDTQYFGPGTRLTVL.

CDR3 amino acids: CASSVARESSYNEQFF. CDR3 in DNA: TGTGCCAGCAGCGTAGCCAGGGAAAGCTCCTACAATGAGCAGTTCTTC. The chain employs TRBV9 and TRBJ2-1, with a possible D match to TRBD1 (5 bases). V lost 0 bases to trimming and J lost 0 bases, with 10 bases between them. The CDR3 has 16 residues. CDR1 and CDR2 (germline): SGDLS, YYNGEE.

This chain uses TRBV24-1 with TRBJ1-1, with a weak D call TRBD1 (5 bases). Germline V lookup: CDR1 KGHDR, CDR2 SFDVKD. V lost 5 bases and J lost 4, with 13 bases in between. The CDR3 contains 14 residues. The CDR3 DNA reads as TGTGCCACCAGTGCCGGAGGGACGGTCACTGAAGCTTTCTTT. Translating it yields CATSAGGTVTEAFF.

The chain recombines TRBV30 with TRBJ1-5, with D unclear. Germline V gene data show CDR1 as GTSNPN and CDR2 as SVGIG (reference sequence). This CDR3 region has 14 residues. V lost 5 bases and J lost 3, with 14 bases in between. The CDR3 bases are TGTGCCTGGTCCACGGTCGGGATCAATCAGCCCCAGCATTTT. It translates to CAWSTVGINQPQHF.

The chain couples TRBV6-2 or TRBV6-3 to TRBJ2-1; 10 bases fit TRBD1. The ends lost 2 bases at V and 4 bases at J; junction bases unmatched: 8. Looked up from germline, CDR1 is MNHEY and CDR2 is SVGEGT. The CDR3 has 17 amino acids. CDR3 region: CASSYPSGTGVYNEQFF. The CDR3 region has the DNA TGTGCCAGCAGTTACCCCTCCGGGACAGGGGTGTACAATGAGCAGTTCTTC.

This chain links TRBV7-2 with TRBJ2-3; D is ambiguous. There are 13 residues in the CDR3. Germline V gene sequence: CDR1 SGHTA, CDR2 FQGNSA. Trimming removed 1 base at V and 8 bases at J, with 10 bases between. The CDR3 here is CASSLESPVTQYF. The CDR3 DNA reads as TGTGCCAGCAGCTTAGAATCCCCGGTTACGCAGTATTTT.

The chain links TRBV15 to TRBJ1-1, with TRBD1 matching over 9 bases. The CDR3 spans 16 residues. The germline gives CDR1 LNHNV, CDR2 YYDKDF (reference sequence). Unmatched junction bases numbered 3, after V lost 1 base and J lost 0 bases. The CDR3 spells CATSRGGTGLNTEAFF. DNA for the CDR3: TGTGCCACCAGCAGAGGGGGGACAGGGTTGAACACTGAAGCTTTCTTT.

The chain employs TRBV5-1 and TRBJ1-5, with D maybe TRBD1 (5 bases). The ends were cut back, 0 bases at V and 5 bases at J, with 12 bases in the middle. CDR3 size: 15 residues. CDR1 is SGHRS, CDR2 YFSETQ, per germline. The CDR3 nucleotides are TGCGCCAGCAGCTTGGGACAGTCTAAGCATCAGCCCCAGCATTTT. It codes for CASSLGQSKHQPQHF.

This clone was seen just once. CDR3 nucleotides: TGTGCCAGCAGTACGGGACAGGGGTCTCCCGGGGAGCTGTTTTTT. It yields the protein CASSTGQGSPGELFF. This sequence joins TRBV6-6 and TRBJ2-2; 10 bases agree with TRBD1. CDR3 length: 15 amino acids. In germline, CDR1 is MNHNY, CDR2 SVGAGI (reference sequence). Trimming at V came to 5 bases and at J to 6 bases, leaving 6 bases not matched to a gene.

The chain combines TRBV2 with TRBJ1-2; D unresolved. Germline values: CDR1 SNHLY, CDR2 FYNNEI. This CDR3 contains 13 residues. V lost 6 bases and J lost 6, with 14 bases in between. CDR3 sequence (DNA): TGTGCCAGCAGCCCAAGGACTGAGAATGGCTACACCTTC. Protein sequence: CASSPRTENGYTF. Based on the CDR3 plus reference TRBV2 and TRBJ1-2, the full variable domain is EPEVTQTPSHQVTQMGQEVILRCVPISNHLYFYWYRQILGQKVEFLVSFYNNEISEKSEIFDDQFSVERPDGSNFTLKIRSTKLEDSAMYFCASSPRTENGYTFGSGTRLTVV.

V usage is TRBV30 and J usage is TRBJ1-1; D perhaps matches TRBD1 (5 bases). Trimming stripped 5 bases from V and 10 bases from J, with 11 bases between. CDR3 length equals 10 residues. From germline, CDR1 is GTSNPN and CDR2 SVGIG (reference sequence). This chain's CDR3 is CAWGASGAFF. CDR3 sequence (DNA): TGTGCCTGGGGGGCCTCGGGAGCTTTCTTT.